The entry below describes one T cell receptor beta chain. Naive CD8 cells lacked CD45RO and underwent positive selection for CCR7, leaving out terminally differentiated effector memory CD45RA+ cells. Only in-frame clones appear in the TCRdb table, and some are missing; sequencing was by immunoSEQ multiplex PCR. Here the sample spans 2 million to 2.5 million clones, about 92% being singletons. The data were taken from a study of shared clonotypes between healthy human individuals. Between the trimmed V and J ends, which lost 8 bases and 5 bases, there was a span of 24 bases. The CDR3 covers 16 residues. The germline gives CDR1 MGHDK, CDR2 SYGVNS.

The chain joins TRBV25-1 to TRBJ2-5; D possibly corresponds to TRBD2 (6 bases). Sample: naive CD8+ T cells from PBMCs. The TCR was taken from a man aged 18-30 years in good health. Some clones in this sample may be carry-over from other donors' samples. The CDR3 sequence: CASATPRGTPGETQYF. The CDR3 region has the DNA TGTGCCAGCGCGACCCCCCGCGGGACTCCGGGGGAGACCCAGTACTTC.